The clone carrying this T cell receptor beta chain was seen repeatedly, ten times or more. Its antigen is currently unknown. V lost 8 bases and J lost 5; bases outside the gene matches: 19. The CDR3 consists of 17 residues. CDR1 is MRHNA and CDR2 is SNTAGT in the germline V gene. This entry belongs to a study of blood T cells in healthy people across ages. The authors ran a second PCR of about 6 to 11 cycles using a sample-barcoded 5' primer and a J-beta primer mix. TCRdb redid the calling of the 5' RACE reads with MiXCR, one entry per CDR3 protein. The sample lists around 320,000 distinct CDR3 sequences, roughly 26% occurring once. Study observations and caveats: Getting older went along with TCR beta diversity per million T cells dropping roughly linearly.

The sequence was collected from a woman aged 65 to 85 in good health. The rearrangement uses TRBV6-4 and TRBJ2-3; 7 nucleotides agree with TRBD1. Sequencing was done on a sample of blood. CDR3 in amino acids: CASPNLGQAPVRDTQYF. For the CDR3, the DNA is TGTGCCAGCCCAAACCTAGGACAGGCCCCTGTGAGAGATACGCAGTATTTT.